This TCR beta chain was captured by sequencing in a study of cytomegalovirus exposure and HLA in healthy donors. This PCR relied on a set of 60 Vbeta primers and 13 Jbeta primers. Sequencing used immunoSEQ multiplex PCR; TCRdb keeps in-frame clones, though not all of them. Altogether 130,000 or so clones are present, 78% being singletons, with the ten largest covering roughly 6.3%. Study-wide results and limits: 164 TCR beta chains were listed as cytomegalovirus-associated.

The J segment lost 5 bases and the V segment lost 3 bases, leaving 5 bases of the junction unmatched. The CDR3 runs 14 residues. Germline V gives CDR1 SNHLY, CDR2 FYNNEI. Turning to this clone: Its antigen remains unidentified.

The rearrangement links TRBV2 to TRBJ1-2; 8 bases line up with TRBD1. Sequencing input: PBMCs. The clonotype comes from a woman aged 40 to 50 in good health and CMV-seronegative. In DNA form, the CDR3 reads TGTGCCAGCAGTGAGGACAGGGATCCGTATGGCTACACCTTC. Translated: CASSEDRDPYGYTF.